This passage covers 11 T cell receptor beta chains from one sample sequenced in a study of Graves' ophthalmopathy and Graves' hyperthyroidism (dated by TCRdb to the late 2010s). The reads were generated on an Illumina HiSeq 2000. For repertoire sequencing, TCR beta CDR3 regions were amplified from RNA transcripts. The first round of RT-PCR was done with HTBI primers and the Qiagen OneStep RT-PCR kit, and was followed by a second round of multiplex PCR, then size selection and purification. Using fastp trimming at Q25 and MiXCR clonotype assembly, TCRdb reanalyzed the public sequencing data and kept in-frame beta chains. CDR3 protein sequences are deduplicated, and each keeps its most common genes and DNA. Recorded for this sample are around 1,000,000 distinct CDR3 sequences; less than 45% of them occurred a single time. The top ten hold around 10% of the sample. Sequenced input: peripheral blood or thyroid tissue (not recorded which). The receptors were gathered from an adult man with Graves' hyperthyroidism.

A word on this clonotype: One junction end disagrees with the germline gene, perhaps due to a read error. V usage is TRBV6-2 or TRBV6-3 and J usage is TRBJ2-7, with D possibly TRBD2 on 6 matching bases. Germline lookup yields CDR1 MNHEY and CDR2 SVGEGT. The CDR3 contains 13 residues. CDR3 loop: CVSRNGGSYEQYF. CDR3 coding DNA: TGTGTCAGCCGTAACGGGGGATCCTACGAGCAGTACTTC.

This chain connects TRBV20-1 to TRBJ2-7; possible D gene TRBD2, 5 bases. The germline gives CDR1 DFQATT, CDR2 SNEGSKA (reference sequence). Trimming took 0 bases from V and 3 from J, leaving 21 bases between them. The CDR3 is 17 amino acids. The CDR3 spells CSARDSLIEREYYEQYF. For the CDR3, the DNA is TGCAGTGCTAGAGACTCCCTAATTGAGAGGGAGTACTACGAGCAGTACTTC.

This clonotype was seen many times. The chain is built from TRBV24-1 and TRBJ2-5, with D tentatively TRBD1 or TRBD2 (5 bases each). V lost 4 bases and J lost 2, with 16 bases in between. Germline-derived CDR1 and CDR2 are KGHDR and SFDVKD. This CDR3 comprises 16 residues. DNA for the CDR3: TGTGCCACCAGTGAAAATACCGGGACCGATCAAGAGACCCAGTACTTC. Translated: CATSENTGTDQETQYF.

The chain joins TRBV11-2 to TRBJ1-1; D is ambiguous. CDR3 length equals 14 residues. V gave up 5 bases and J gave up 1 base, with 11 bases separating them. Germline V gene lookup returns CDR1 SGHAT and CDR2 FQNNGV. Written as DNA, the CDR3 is TGTGCCAGCAGCCAGATCGGGAAGAACACTGAAGCTTTCTTT. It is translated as CASSQIGKNTEAFF.

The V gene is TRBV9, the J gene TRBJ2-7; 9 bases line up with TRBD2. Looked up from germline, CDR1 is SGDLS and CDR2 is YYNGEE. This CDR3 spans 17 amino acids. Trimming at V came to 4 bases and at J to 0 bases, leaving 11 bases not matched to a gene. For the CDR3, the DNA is TGTGCCAGCAGCCACCCGGCGAGTAGCGGGAGCTCCTACGAGCAGTACTTC. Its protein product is CASSHPASSGSSYEQYF. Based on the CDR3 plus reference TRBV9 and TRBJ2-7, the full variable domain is DSGVTQTPKHLITATGQRVTLRCSPRSGDLSVYWYQQSLDQGLQFLIQYYNGEERAKGNILERFSAQQFPDLHSELNLSSLELGDSALYFCASSHPASSGSSYEQYFGPGTRLTVT.

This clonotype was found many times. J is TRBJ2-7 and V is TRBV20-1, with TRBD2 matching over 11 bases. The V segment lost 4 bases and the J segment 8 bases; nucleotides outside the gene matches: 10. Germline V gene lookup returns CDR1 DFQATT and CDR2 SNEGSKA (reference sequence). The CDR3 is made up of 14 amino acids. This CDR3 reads CSATELAGVGKQYF. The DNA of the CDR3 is TGCAGTGCTACCGAACTAGCGGGAGTAGGCAAGCAGTACTTC.

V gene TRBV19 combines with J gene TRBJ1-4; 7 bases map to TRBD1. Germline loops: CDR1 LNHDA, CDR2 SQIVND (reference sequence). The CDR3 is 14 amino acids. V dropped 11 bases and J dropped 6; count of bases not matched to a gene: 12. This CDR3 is CAWSRGQSHEKLFF. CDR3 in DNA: TGTGCCTGGAGTCGGGGACAGAGTCATGAAAAACTGTTTTTT.

CDR3 residues: CASSLLGRGAVEKLFF. CDR3 DNA sequence: TGTGCCAGCAGTTTATTGGGGCGTGGGGCCGTTGAAAAACTGTTTTTT. V and J are TRBV27 and TRBJ1-4, with D tentatively TRBD1 (5 bases). The CDR3 has 16 amino acids. Trimming took off 1 base at V and 7 bases at J, with 16 bases between the two ends. Germline loops: CDR1 MNHEY, CDR2 SMNVEV (reference sequence).

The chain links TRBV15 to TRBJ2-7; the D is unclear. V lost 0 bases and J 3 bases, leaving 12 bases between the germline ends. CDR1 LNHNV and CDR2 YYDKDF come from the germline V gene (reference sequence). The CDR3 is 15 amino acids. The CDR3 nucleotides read TGTGCCACCAGCAGAGACGACCGAGACGGCTACGAGCAGTACTTC. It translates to CATSRDDRDGYEQYF.

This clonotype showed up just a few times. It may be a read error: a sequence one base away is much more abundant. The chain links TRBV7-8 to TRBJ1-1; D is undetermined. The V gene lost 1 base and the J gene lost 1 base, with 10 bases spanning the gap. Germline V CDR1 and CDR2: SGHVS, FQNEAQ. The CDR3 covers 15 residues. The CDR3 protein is CASSLGRVPNTEAFF. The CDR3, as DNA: TGTGCCAGCAGCTTAGGGAGGGTACCGAACACTGAAGCTTTCTTT.

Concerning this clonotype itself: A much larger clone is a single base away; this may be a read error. CDR3 sequence: CASSLRQGGRAGEVFF. The CDR3 DNA follows: TGTGCCAGCAGCTTACGTCAGGGTGGCCGGGCCGGGGAGGTGTTTTTT. The gene calls are TRBV9 and TRBJ2-2; the D gene is possibly TRBD2 (6 bases). This CDR3 contains 16 residues. Germline lookup yields CDR1 SGDLS and CDR2 YYNGEE.